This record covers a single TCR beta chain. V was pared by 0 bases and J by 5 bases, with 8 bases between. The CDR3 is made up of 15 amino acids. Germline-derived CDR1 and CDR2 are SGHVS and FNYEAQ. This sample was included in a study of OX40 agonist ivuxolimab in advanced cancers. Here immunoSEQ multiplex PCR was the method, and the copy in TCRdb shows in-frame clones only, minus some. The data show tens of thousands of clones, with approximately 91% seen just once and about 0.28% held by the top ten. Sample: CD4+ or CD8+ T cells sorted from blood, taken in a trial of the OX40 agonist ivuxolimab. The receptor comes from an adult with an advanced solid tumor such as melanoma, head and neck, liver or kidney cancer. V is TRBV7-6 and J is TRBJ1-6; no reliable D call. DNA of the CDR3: TGTGCCAGCAGCTTAGCGACACGAAATAATTCACCCCTCCACTTT. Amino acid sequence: CASSLATRNNSPLHF.